A single sample is the source of the 17 T cell receptor beta chains below, sequenced in a study of T cell changes during pregnancy in multiple sclerosis. Produced via immunoSEQ multiplex PCR; TCRdb's table is partial and in-frame only. The data hold tens of thousands of clones, with 93% observed a single time. The sample in question was CD8+ T cells from peripheral blood mononuclear cells, obtained in the third trimester of pregnancy. The receptors stem from a female donor with multiple sclerosis, enrolled in a pregnancy study.

This rearrangement joins TRBV27 to TRBJ2-7; no definite D call. V dropped 8 bases and J dropped 2 bases, with 13 bases sitting between them. Germline CDR1 and CDR2: MNHEY and SMNVEV (reference sequence). This CDR3 region has 13 residues. CDR3 region: CASLWSLAYEQYF. CDR3 sequence (DNA): TGTGCCAGCCTATGGTCGTTGGCCTACGAGCAGTACTTC.

This chain uses TRBV19 with TRBJ1-1; D ambiguous. Deletions cut 3 bases from V and 4 bases from J, with 15 bases between. The CDR3 runs to 15 residues. Germline V lookup: CDR1 LNHDA, CDR2 SQIVND (reference sequence). CDR3 bases: TGTGCCAGTAGTATGCTAGGAGGTGGGAGCACTGAAGCTTTCTTT. It codes for CASSMLGGGSTEAFF.

This rearrangement joins TRBV2 to TRBJ1-1; a possible D gene is TRBD1 (5 bases). The V and J ends lost 7 bases and 1 base respectively, with 13 bases between them. This CDR3 contains 14 residues. Germline assignment: CDR1 SNHLY and CDR2 FYNNEI. This CDR3 is CASIPDSQNTEAFF. The CDR3 DNA reads TGTGCCAGCATCCCAGACAGCCAGAACACTGAAGCTTTCTTT.

This chain uses TRBV7-3 with TRBJ1-1, with D maybe TRBD1 (5 bases). The CDR3 is 14 residues long. CDR1 is SGHTA, CDR2 FQGTGA, per germline. V was trimmed by 1 base and J by 6 bases, leaving 12 bases between them. Written as DNA, the CDR3 is TGTGCCAGCAGCTTAAACAACCCGGGGGCTGAAGCTTTCTTT. Protein: CASSLNNPGAEAFF. Based on the CDR3 plus reference TRBV7-3 and TRBJ1-1, the full variable domain is GAGVSQTPSNKVTEKGKYVELRCDPISGHTALYWYRQSLGQGPEFLIYFQGTGAADDSGLPNDRFFAVRPEGSVSTLKIQRTERGDSAVYLCASSLNNPGAEAFFGQGTRLTVV.

This chain connects TRBV7-6 to TRBJ2-5; D is possibly TRBD2 (6 bases). Trimming left V 1 base short and J 2 bases short, with 20 bases between. Per the germline V gene, CDR1 is SGHVS and CDR2 is FNYEAQ. This CDR3 spans 18 amino acids. The CDR3 spells CASSLDPRIKRVQETQYF. CDR3 coding DNA: TGTGCCAGCAGCTTAGATCCCCGGATCAAGCGGGTGCAAGAGACCCAGTACTTC.

This clone was picked up a small number of times. The chain couples TRBV9 to TRBJ1-1, with a tentative D call TRBD1 (5 bases). Germline lookup yields CDR1 SGDLS and CDR2 YYNGEE. This CDR3 has 13 residues. Trimming cost V 4 bases and J 5 bases, with 12 bases left between them. The CDR3 spells CASSTYGQTEAFF. The DNA for the CDR3 is TGTGCCAGCAGCACCTACGGACAAACTGAAGCTTTCTTT.

The chain joins TRBV9 to TRBJ1-2; 7 nucleotides match TRBD1. Losses at the gene ends were 3 bases for V and 6 bases for J; bases not matched to a gene: 2. The V gene's germline CDR1 is SGDLS and CDR2 YYNGEE. There are 12 residues in the CDR3. The CDR3 loop is CASSEGQHGYTF. CDR3 nucleotides: TGTGCCAGCAGCGAGGGACAGCATGGCTACACCTTC.

The gene calls are TRBV7-2 and TRBJ2-3, with D perhaps TRBD1 (6 bases). The CDR3 loop spans 16 amino acids. The ends were cut back, 1 base at V and 5 bases at J, with 16 bases in the middle. Germline CDR1 reads SGHTA; CDR2 reads FQGNSA. In nucleotides, the CDR3 is TGTGCCAGCAGCTTAGTAGGTATAGGGGGACGAGATACGCAGTATTTT. It specifies CASSLVGIGGRDTQYF.

The gene calls are TRBV5-4 and TRBJ1-2, with D possibly being TRBD1 (5 bases). V gave up 4 bases and J gave up 5 bases, with 18 bases separating them. The CDR3 is made up of 15 amino acids. Germline V CDR1 and CDR2: SGHNT, YYREEE (reference sequence). CDR3 protein: CASSEPGLTIYGYTF. CDR3 DNA: TGTGCCAGCAGCGAGCCGGGACTAACGATTTATGGCTACACCTTC.

This chain links TRBV7-9 with TRBJ2-1; 7 bases map to TRBD1. CDR3 length: 15 residues. Germline V gene sequence: CDR1 SEHNR, CDR2 FQNEAQ (reference sequence). The trim removed 1 base at V and 7 bases at J, leaving 7 bases unmatched. The CDR3 DNA sequence: TGTGCCAGCAGCTTAGTCCAGGGGGTTAGGAATGAGCAGTTCTTC. This encodes CASSLVQGVRNEQFF.

The table lists this clone with a count of one. This chain joins TRBV13 and TRBJ2-7; TRBD2 aligns across 13 bases. Germline CDR1 PRHDT, CDR2 FYEKMQ (reference sequence). Losses at the gene ends were 5 bases for V and 4 bases for J; bases not matched to a gene: 5. CDR3 length equals 15 residues. CDR3 bases: TGTGCCAGCAGCGGACGGACTAGCGGGGGATACGAGCAGTACTTC. As protein: CASSGRTSGGYEQYF.

J is TRBJ1-2 and V is TRBV10-3; D gene ambiguous. Germline assignment: CDR1 ENHRY and CDR2 SYGVKD. Trimming removed 3 bases at V and 5 bases at J, with 10 bases between. There are 13 residues in the CDR3. The CDR3 spells CAISESTGYGYTF. In DNA form, the CDR3 reads TGTGCCATCAGTGAATCCACGGGGTATGGCTACACCTTC.

The chain is built from TRBV5-1 and TRBJ1-5; the match to TRBD1 covers 7 bases. Trimming at V came to 8 bases and at J to 3 bases, leaving 14 bases not matched to a gene. Germline CDR1 reads SGHRS; CDR2 reads YFSETQ. This CDR3 has 16 residues. CDR3 DNA sequence: TGCGCCAGAGTGACCCGACAGGGACCCTCCAATCAGCCCCAGCATTTT. Amino acids: CARVTRQGPSNQPQHF.

J is TRBJ1-2 and V is TRBV6-5; TRBD1 is a possible D gene (6 bases). The CDR3 contains 13 residues. The V end was cut by 2 bases, the J end by 8 bases, with 12 bases between. Germline V gene data show CDR1 as MNHEY and CDR2 as SVGAGI. The CDR3 DNA follows: TGTGCCAGCAGTTACCTGGGGGCGCGCGGCTACACCTTC. Protein sequence: CASSYLGARGYTF.

The V gene is TRBV5-4, the J gene TRBJ1-2, with TRBD1 matching over 7 bases. Per the germline V gene, CDR1 is SGHNT and CDR2 is YYREEE (reference sequence). J lost 4 bases, V lost 4 bases, and 10 bases had no gene match. This CDR3 comprises 15 residues. As DNA, the CDR3 is TGTGCCAGCAGCCCGAACACCGGGACAGCCTATGGCTACACCTTC. Protein sequence: CASSPNTGTAYGYTF.

The chain employs TRBV28 and TRBJ1-1, with no clear D. The germline V gene encodes CDR1 MDHEN and CDR2 SYDVKM. V was trimmed by 3 bases and J by 5 bases, leaving 13 bases between them. The CDR3 runs 14 residues. DNA for the CDR3: TGTGCCAGCAGTTTTCGGACCTCGGGGACTGAAGCTTTCTTT. It specifies CASSFRTSGTEAFF. Supplemented by reference TRBV28 and TRBJ1-1, the full variable domain reads DVKVTQSSRYLVKRTGEKVFLECVQDMDHENMFWYRQDPGLGLRLIYFSYDVKMKEKGDIPEGYSVSREKKERFSLILESASTNQTSMYLCASSFRTSGTEAFFGQGTRLTVV.

This clone appeared a single time. This chain links TRBV27 with TRBJ1-1; D may be TRBD1 (5 bases). Germline V gene lookup returns CDR1 MNHEY and CDR2 SMNVEV (reference sequence). The CDR3 runs 13 residues. V gave up 3 bases and J gave up 2 bases, with 7 bases separating them. CDR3 in DNA: TGTGCCAGCAGTTTTGGGGCAAACACTGAAGCTTTCTTT. It translates to CASSFGANTEAFF.